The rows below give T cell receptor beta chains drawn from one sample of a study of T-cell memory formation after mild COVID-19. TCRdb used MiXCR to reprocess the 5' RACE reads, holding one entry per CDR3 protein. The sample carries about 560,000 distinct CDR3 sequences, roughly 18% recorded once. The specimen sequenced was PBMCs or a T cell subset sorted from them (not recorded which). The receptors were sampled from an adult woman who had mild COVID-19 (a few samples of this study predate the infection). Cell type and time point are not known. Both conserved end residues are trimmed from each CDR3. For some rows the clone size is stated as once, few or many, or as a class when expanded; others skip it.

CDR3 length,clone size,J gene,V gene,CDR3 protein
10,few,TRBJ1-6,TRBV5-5,ASSPRDSPLH
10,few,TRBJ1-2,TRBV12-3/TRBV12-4,ASSFYLDGYT
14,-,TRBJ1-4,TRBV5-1,ASSLESGSTNEKLF
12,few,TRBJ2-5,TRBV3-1,ASSHFTHEETQY
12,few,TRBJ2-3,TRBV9,ASSSGTRGDTQY
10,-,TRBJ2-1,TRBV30,ALDRGRVEQF
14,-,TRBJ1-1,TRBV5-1,ASSGGQGTVNTEAF
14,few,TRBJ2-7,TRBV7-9,ASSPSTSGRDYEQY
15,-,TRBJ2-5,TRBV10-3,AISEGAGVGYQETQY
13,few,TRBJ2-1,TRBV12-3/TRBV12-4,ATQRLAENYNEQF
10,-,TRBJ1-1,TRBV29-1,SVAPRDTEAF
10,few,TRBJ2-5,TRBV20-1,SASVQRETQY